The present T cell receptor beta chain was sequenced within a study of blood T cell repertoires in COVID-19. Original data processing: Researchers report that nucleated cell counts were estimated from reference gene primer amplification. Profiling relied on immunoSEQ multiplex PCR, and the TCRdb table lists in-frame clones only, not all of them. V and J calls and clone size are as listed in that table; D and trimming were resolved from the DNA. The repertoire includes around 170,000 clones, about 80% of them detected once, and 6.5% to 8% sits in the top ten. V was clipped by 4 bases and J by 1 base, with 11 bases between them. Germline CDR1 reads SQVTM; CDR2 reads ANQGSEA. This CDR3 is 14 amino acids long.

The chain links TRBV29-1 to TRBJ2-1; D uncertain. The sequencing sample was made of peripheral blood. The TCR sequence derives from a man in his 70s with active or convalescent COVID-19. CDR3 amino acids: CSVGQSDSYNEQFF. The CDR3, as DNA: TGCAGCGTTGGGCAAAGCGATTCCTACAATGAGCAGTTCTTC.